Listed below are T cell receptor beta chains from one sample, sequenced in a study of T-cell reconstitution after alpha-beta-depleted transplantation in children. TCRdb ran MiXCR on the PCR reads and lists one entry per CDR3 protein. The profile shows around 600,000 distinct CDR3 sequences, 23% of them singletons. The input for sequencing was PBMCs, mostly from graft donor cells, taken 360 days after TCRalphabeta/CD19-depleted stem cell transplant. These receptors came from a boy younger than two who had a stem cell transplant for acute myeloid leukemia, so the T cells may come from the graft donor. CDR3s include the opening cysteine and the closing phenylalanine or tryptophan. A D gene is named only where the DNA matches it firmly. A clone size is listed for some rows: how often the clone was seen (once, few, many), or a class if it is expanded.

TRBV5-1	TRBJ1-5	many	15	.	CASSLAGEGNQPQHF	TGCGCCAGCAGCTTGGCAGGGGAGGGCAATCAGCCCCAGCATTTT
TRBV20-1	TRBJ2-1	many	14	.	CSARDRSSRGEQFF	TGCAGTGCTAGAGACCGCTCGTCTAGGGGTGAGCAGTTCTTC
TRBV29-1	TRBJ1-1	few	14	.	CSVEFDRGWTEAFF	TGCAGCGTGGAGTTTGACCGGGGGTGGACTGAAGCTTTCTTT
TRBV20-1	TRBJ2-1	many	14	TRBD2	CSAMIAGGNNEQFF	TGCAGTGCTATGATAGCGGGGGGTAACAATGAGCAGTTCTTC
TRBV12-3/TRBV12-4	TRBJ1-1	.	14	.	CASNSGGGVPEAFF	TGTGCCAGCAATTCGGGGGGAGGGGTCCCTGAAGCTTTCTTT
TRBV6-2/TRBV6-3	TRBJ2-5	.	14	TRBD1	CASRPGTAGATQYF	TGTGCCAGCAGACCCGGGACAGCCGGCGCGACCCAGTACTTC
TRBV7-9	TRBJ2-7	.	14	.	CASSFPGTTYEQYF	TGTGCCAGCAGCTTTCCGGGGACAACCTACGAGCAGTACTTC
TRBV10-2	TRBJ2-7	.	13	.	CASSAGASREQYF	TGCGCCAGCAGTGCAGGGGCTTCTCGCGAGCAGTACTTC
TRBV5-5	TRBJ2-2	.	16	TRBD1	CASSAPGQVATGELFF	TGTGCCAGCAGCGCGCCCGGACAGGTCGCCACCGGGGAGCTGTTTTTT
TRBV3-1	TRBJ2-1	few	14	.	CASSLLASNNEQFF	TGTGCCAGCAGTTTGCTCGCGAGTAACAATGAGCAGTTCTTC
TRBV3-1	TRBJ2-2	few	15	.	CASRSKGVYTGELFF	TGTGCCAGCAGATCGAAGGGCGTTTACACCGGGGAGCTGTTTTTT
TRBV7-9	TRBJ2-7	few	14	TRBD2	CASSFTSGTYEQYF	TGTGCCAGCAGCTTTACTAGCGGGACTTACGAGCAGTACTTC